Following are 19 T cell receptor beta chains from one sample sequenced in a study of blood T cell repertoires in COVID-19. Libraries were prepared by immunoSEQ multiplex PCR; TCRdb keeps only in-frame clonotypes and omits some of them. The data hold roughly 250,000 clones, with roughly 84% observed a single time. Sequencing was done on a sample of peripheral blood. The receptors originated from a person aged 70 to 85 with COVID-19, enrolled during active disease.

CDR3: CASSPHLSTGWDTQYF. The CDR3 DNA follows: TGTGCCAGCAGTCCTCACCTCTCGACGGGTTGGGATACGCAGTATTTT. V gene TRBV28 combines with J gene TRBJ2-3; D remains ambiguous. The V gene's germline CDR1 is MDHEN and CDR2 SYDVKM. Trimming shortened V by 5 bases and J by 6 bases, and 21 bases separated the two germline ends. This CDR3 has 16 amino acids.

The chain links TRBV9 to TRBJ1-6; a weak D match, TRBD1 (5 bases). Germline V gene lookup returns CDR1 SGDLS and CDR2 YYNGEE. Deletions cut 10 bases from V and 8 bases from J, with 13 bases between. The CDR3 sequence is 12 residues long. The CDR3 region is CASQGNDSPLHF. The CDR3 DNA follows: TGTGCCTCCCAGGGAAACGATTCACCCCTCCACTTT.

The chain couples TRBV3-1 (or the pseudogene TRBV3-2) to TRBJ1-6, with 10 bases identical to TRBD1. The CDR3 extends over 15 amino acids. Per germline, CDR1 LGHDT and CDR2 YNNKEL (reference sequence). V was clipped by 2 bases and J by 7 bases; unmatched bases: 2. In nucleotides, the CDR3 is TGTGCCAGCAGCCAACGGACAGGGGGAAATTCACCCCTCCACTTT. Protein: CASSQRTGGNSPLHF.

This rearrangement joins TRBV7-3 to TRBJ2-1; maybe TRBD2 (6 bases). Germline V lookup: CDR1 SGHTA, CDR2 FQGTGA. CDR3 length equals 15 residues. V was shortened by 3 bases and J by 9 bases, with 18 bases between the two germline ends. The CDR3 reads CASSFGGGEVGEQFF. The DNA for the CDR3 is TGTGCCAGCAGCTTCGGGGGTGGGGAGGTCGGTGAGCAGTTCTTC.

This chain connects TRBV5-1 to TRBJ2-1; TRBD2 might be the D (6 bases). Germline V gene sequence: CDR1 SGHRS, CDR2 YFSETQ. V was pared by 2 bases and J by 10 bases, with 16 bases between. This CDR3 is built from 14 residues. The CDR3 here is CASSFSGAPGEQFF. As DNA, the CDR3 is TGCGCCAGCAGCTTTTCGGGAGCCCCGGGGGAGCAGTTCTTC.

This chain connects TRBV5-5 to TRBJ2-1, with D maybe TRBD1 (5 bases). Between the trimmed V and J ends, which lost 4 bases and 7 bases, there was a span of 15 bases. From germline, CDR1 is SGHKS and CDR2 YYEKEE (reference sequence). The CDR3 runs 14 residues. CDR3: CASSLISGLNEQFF. Written as DNA, the CDR3 is TGTGCCAGCAGCCTCATCTCAGGGTTAAATGAGCAGTTCTTC.

The chain couples TRBV5-1 to TRBJ2-7; D call uncertain. Trimming removed 5 bases at V and 1 base at J, with 10 bases between. The CDR3 is 13 amino acids. The germline V gene has CDR1 SGHRS and CDR2 YFSETQ. CDR3 DNA: TGCGCCAGCAGGACGACTGGGTCCTACGAGCAGTACTTC. The encoded protein is CASRTTGSYEQYF.

The chain is built from TRBV5-1 and TRBJ1-4; no definite D call. The ends were cut back, 0 bases at V and 2 bases at J, with 11 bases in the middle. Germline V gene lookup returns CDR1 SGHRS and CDR2 YFSETQ. The CDR3 is 16 amino acids. In DNA form, the CDR3 reads TGCGCCAGCAGCTTGGGCAGGTATCGCACTAATGAAAAACTGTTTTTT. Encoded protein: CASSLGRYRTNEKLFF.

The chain joins TRBV15 to TRBJ2-5; D might be TRBD2 (6 bases). The CDR3 contains 13 residues. V was pared by 5 bases and J by 5 bases, with 12 bases between. From germline, CDR1 is LNHNV and CDR2 YYDKDF (reference sequence). The chain's CDR3 is CATSWGVGETQYF. The DNA of the CDR3 is TGTGCCACCAGCTGGGGGGTTGGGGAGACCCAGTACTTC.

The chain joins TRBV7-2 to TRBJ1-3; D is undetermined. Trimming removed 4 bases from V and 0 bases from J, with 10 bases in between. The length of the CDR3 is 15 residues. Germline CDR1 is SGHTA and CDR2 is FQGNSA. For the CDR3, the DNA is TGTGCCAGCAGCTGGTCGGGAGGCTCTGGAAACACCATATATTTT. As protein: CASSWSGGSGNTIYF.

This chain uses TRBV6-1 with TRBJ2-7, with D perhaps matching TRBD1 (6 bases). This CDR3 is 15 amino acids long. Per the germline V gene, CDR1 is MNHNS and CDR2 is SASEGT. V was cut by 2 bases and J by 3 bases, with 14 bases left in between. CDR3 protein: CASSETLGQIYEQYF. The CDR3 DNA reads as TGTGCCAGCAGTGAAACTCTAGGACAGATCTACGAGCAGTACTTC.

The chain couples TRBV28 to TRBJ2-7, with D perhaps TRBD1 (6 bases). The CDR3 totals 12 residues. Germline loops: CDR1 MDHEN, CDR2 SYDVKM. V gave up 10 bases and J gave up 5 bases, with 15 bases separating them. CDR3 nucleotides: TGTGCCATAAACAGGGTCGGACACGAGCAGTACTTC. Protein: CAINRVGHEQYF.

The J gene is TRBJ1-4, the V gene TRBV27; 7 nucleotides align to TRBD1. The length of the CDR3 is 15 residues. V shed 6 bases and J 8 bases; nucleotides not matched to a gene: 12. The germline gives CDR1 MNHEY, CDR2 SMNVEV (reference sequence). The CDR3 nucleotides are TGTGCCAGCAGCCGACAGGGCCCAACAGGGGAAAAACTGTTTTTT. This gives the protein CASSRQGPTGEKLFF. The variable domain in full, with the rest retrieved from reference TRBV27 and TRBJ1-4, is EAQVTQNPRYLITVTGKKLTVTCSQNMNHEYMSWYRQDPGLGLRQIYYSMNVEVTDKGDVPEGYKVSRKEKRNFPLILESPSPNQTSLYFCASSRQGPTGEKLFFGSGTQLSVL.

V and J are TRBV21-1 and TRBJ2-5; the table's D call, TRBD1, has no DNA check behind it. TRBV21-1 is described as a pseudogene. This CDR3 spans 12 amino acids. CDR3 loop: CASPLTEATQYF. CDR3 sequence (DNA): TGTGCCAGCCCCTTGACAGAAGCGACCCAGTACTTC.

This clone showed up many times. CDR3 in DNA: TGTGCCACCAGCAGACACAAGTGGGAGACCCAGTACTTC. Its translation is CATSRHKWETQYF. V is TRBV15 and J is TRBJ2-5; no definite D call. The germline gives CDR1 LNHNV, CDR2 YYDKDF (reference sequence). Trimming left V 2 bases short and J 5 bases short, with 9 bases between. This CDR3 spans 13 amino acids.

The V and J genes are TRBV28 and TRBJ1-2, with 9 bases fitting TRBD1. CDR3 length: 15 amino acids. V was pared by 6 bases and J by 6 bases, with 11 bases of the junction left unmatched. Germline lookup yields CDR1 MDHEN and CDR2 SYDVKM. CDR3 in amino acids: CASRQGTGTLDGYTF. The CDR3 DNA sequence: TGTGCCAGCAGGCAAGGGACAGGGACATTGGATGGCTACACCTTC.

The CDR3 is CASSVGDRVNQPQHF. For the CDR3, the DNA is TGTGCCAGCAGCGTGGGGGACAGGGTGAATCAGCCCCAGCATTTT. V usage is TRBV9 and J usage is TRBJ1-5, with 9 bases identical to TRBD1. This CDR3 is 15 amino acids long. The V gene's germline CDR1 is SGDLS and CDR2 YYNGEE. The junction had 4 bases not matched to a gene; V was cut back by 2 bases and J by 4 bases.

The chain employs TRBV6-5 and TRBJ1-5; D remains ambiguous. Trimming pared 0 bases from V and 4 bases from J, leaving 7 bases between. CDR3 length: 14 residues. Germline-derived CDR1 and CDR2 are MNHEY and SVGAGI. CDR3: CASSYSSPNQPQHF. For the CDR3, the DNA is TGTGCCAGCAGTTACTCCTCTCCTAATCAGCCCCAGCATTTT.

This clone was counted ten times or more. Other DNA sequences in the same sample also yield this CDR3. The chain uses TRBV5-1 and TRBJ1-4; 8 nucleotides line up with TRBD1. CDR3 length equals 15 residues. From germline, CDR1 is SGHRS and CDR2 YFSETQ. The V gene end was trimmed by 0 bases and the J gene end by 7 bases; junction bases not matched to a gene: 5. The CDR3 loop reads CASSLGQGAAEKLFF. The CDR3 DNA follows: TGCGCCAGCAGCTTGGGGCAGGGGGCGGCTGAAAAACTGTTTTTT.